The 22 T cell receptor beta chains listed next were all sequenced from one sample in a study of cytomegalovirus exposure and HLA in healthy donors. The PCR ran on 60 Vbeta and 13 Jbeta primers. Profiled with immunoSEQ multiplex PCR; TCRdb holds only in-frame clones, not every one. The data hold 150,000 to 200,000 clones, with approximately 80% observed a single time. Sequences were obtained from PBMCs. The receptors derive from a woman in her thirties or forties in good health and CMV-seropositive.

The chain links TRBV7-2 to TRBJ1-2; 8 nucleotides align to TRBD1. Looked up from germline, CDR1 is SGHTA and CDR2 is FQGNSA. CDR3 length: 14 amino acids. V dropped 2 bases and J dropped 6; count of bases not matched to a gene: 5. The CDR3 protein is CASSLPRTGNGYTF. CDR3 bases: TGTGCCAGCAGCTTACCCAGGACAGGGAATGGCTACACCTTC.

The chain has TRBV27 and TRBJ1-1; D is uncertain. V was cut by 4 bases and J by 3 bases, with 9 bases left in between. CDR1 is MNHEY, CDR2 SMNVEV, per germline (reference sequence). This CDR3 has 13 amino acids. CDR3 coding DNA: TGTGCCAGCAGTTCGTTCGGGGACACTGAAGCTTTCTTT. This codes for CASSSFGDTEAFF.

This clone was counted a few times. The J gene is TRBJ1-1, the V gene TRBV14, with TRBD1 matching over 8 bases. Unmatched junction bases numbered 6, after V lost 4 bases and J lost 5 bases. This CDR3 spans 14 amino acids. The germline gives CDR1 SGHDN, CDR2 FVKESK. This chain's CDR3 is CASSPSGTGTEAFF. In DNA, the CDR3 is TGTGCCAGCAGCCCATCCGGGACAGGAACTGAAGCTTTCTTT.

This chain joins TRBV15 and TRBJ1-4, with D hard to call. The CDR3 has 15 amino acids. Germline loops: CDR1 LNHNV, CDR2 YYDKDF (reference sequence). Trimming took 0 bases from V and 10 from J, leaving 15 bases between them. The CDR3: CATSRDRGGLRKLFF. Written as DNA, the CDR3 is TGTGCCACCAGCAGAGATCGTGGAGGGTTGAGAAAACTGTTTTTT.

This chain joins TRBV7-2 and TRBJ1-2; 7 bases line up with TRBD1. The CDR3 has 15 residues. CDR1 and CDR2 (germline): SGHTA, FQGNSA. Trimming cost V 5 bases and J 2 bases; bases outside gene matches: 8. CDR3 bases: TGTGCCAGCAGCCCCAAAGACAGGGCAAACTATGGCTACACCTTC. Translating it yields CASSPKDRANYGYTF.

The rearrangement links TRBV5-1 to TRBJ2-3; the match to TRBD1 covers 10 bases. The V segment lost 5 bases and the J segment 1 base; nucleotides outside the gene matches: 1. This CDR3 is built from 14 residues. The germline V gene has CDR1 SGHRS and CDR2 YFSETQ. CDR3 sequence (DNA): TGCGCCAGCAGGGGGACAGGGGGCACAGATACGCAGTATTTT. Protein: CASRGTGGTDTQYF.

This clone was seen just once. This chain uses TRBV7-2 with TRBJ1-2; 9 bases map to TRBD1. The V gene end was trimmed by 1 base and the J gene end by 2 bases; junction bases not matched to a gene: 5. The germline V gene encodes CDR1 SGHTA and CDR2 FQGNSA. This CDR3 region has 16 residues. The CDR3, as DNA: TGTGCCAGCAGCTTAGGTGGACAGGGGAAGAACTATGGCTACACCTTC. Its protein product is CASSLGGQGKNYGYTF.

The chain carries TRBV11-3 and TRBJ2-7, with D maybe TRBD2 (5 bases). V lost 3 bases, J lost 2 bases, and 8 bases lay in between. The germline CDR1 and CDR2 sequences are SGHNT and YENEEA. This CDR3 has 13 amino acids. CDR3 residues: CASSFHGAYEQYF. The CDR3 DNA follows: TGTGCCAGCAGCTTTCACGGGGCCTACGAGCAGTACTTC. The full variable domain, its missing parts supplied by reference TRBV11-3 and TRBJ2-7, is EAGVVQSPRYKIIEKKQPVAFWCNPISGHNTLYWYLQNLGQGPELLIRYENEEAVDDSQLPKDRFSAERLKGVDSTLKIQPAELGDSAVYLCASSFHGAYEQYFGPGTRLTVT.

This sequence joins TRBV25-1 and TRBJ1-4; 7 nucleotides line up with TRBD1. Germline assignment: CDR1 MGHDK and CDR2 SYGVNS. Trimming at V came to 2 bases and at J to 11 bases, leaving 17 bases not matched to a gene. The CDR3 length is 17 residues. CDR3 residues: CASSELPSGQAVGKLFF. CDR3 coding DNA: TGTGCCAGCAGTGAACTCCCCTCCGGACAGGCCGTGGGGAAACTGTTTTTT.

This clone was counted once. V gene TRBV19 combines with J gene TRBJ1-5; 7 bases are a match to TRBD1. Per the germline V gene, CDR1 is LNHDA and CDR2 is SQIVND (reference sequence). The CDR3 totals 13 residues. Unmatched junction bases numbered 3, after V lost 6 bases and J lost 4 bases. In DNA form, the CDR3 reads TGTGCCAGTAGGCTGGACAGGAATCAGCCCCAGCATTTT. This codes for CASRLDRNQPQHF.

With regard to this clone: One end of the junction is discordant with germline, which a read error may explain. The genes are TRBV7-9 and TRBJ1-1; 7 bases match TRBD1. The germline V gene has CDR1 SEHNR and CDR2 FQNEAQ (reference sequence). The CDR3 spans 12 residues. The CDR3, as DNA: TGTTCCAGCACCGACAGGGACACTGAAGCTTTCTTT. Its protein is CSSTDRDTEAFF.

This clone has just one count. This chain joins TRBV5-4 and TRBJ2-1; 9 bases align to TRBD2. Germline V CDR1 and CDR2: SGHNT, YYREEE (reference sequence). J lost 7 bases, V lost 3 bases, and 11 bases had no gene match. The CDR3 loop spans 16 amino acids. The CDR3 DNA reads as TGTGCCAGCAGCTCCGGGACTAGCTTTTCGTCGAATGAGCAGTTCTTC. Translation: CASSSGTSFSSNEQFF.

The chain has TRBV11-2 and TRBJ1-3, with unresolved D. CDR3 size: 15 residues. The ends were cut back, 3 bases at V and 0 bases at J, with 9 bases in the middle. Germline CDR1 SGHAT, CDR2 FQNNGV. The CDR3 sequence is CASSFARVSGNTIYF. The CDR3 DNA sequence: TGTGCCAGCAGCTTCGCACGGGTCTCTGGAAACACCATATATTTT. The whole variable domain, filled in from reference TRBV11-2 and TRBJ1-3, reads EAGVAQSPRYKIIEKRQSVAFWCNPISGHATLYWYQQILGQGPKLLIQFQNNGVVDDSQLPKDRFSAERLKGVDSTLKIQPAKLEDSAVYLCASSFARVSGNTIYFGEGSWLTVV.

V usage is TRBV5-6 and J usage is TRBJ2-3; 8 bases are shared with TRBD1. J lost 5 bases, V lost 0 bases, and 2 bases had no gene match. Germline CDR1 and CDR2: SGHDT and YYEEEE. The CDR3 length is 14 residues. CDR3 region: CASSLAQGVDTQYF. For the CDR3, the DNA is TGTGCCAGCAGCTTGGCACAGGGGGTAGATACGCAGTATTTT.

V usage is TRBV27 and J usage is TRBJ1-2; TRBD1 aligns across 11 bases. This CDR3 region has 14 residues. V trimming: 5 bases; J trimming: 5 bases; junction bases outside the gene matches: 4. CDR1 and CDR2 from the germline V gene are MNHEY and SMNVEV (reference sequence). The CDR3 loop reads CASSLGQGGYGYTF. The CDR3 DNA reads as TGTGCCAGCAGTCTGGGACAGGGGGGGTATGGCTACACCTTC.

J is TRBJ2-5 and V is TRBV19; D may be TRBD1 (6 bases). V was trimmed by 1 base and J by 4 bases, leaving 16 bases between them. In germline, CDR1 is LNHDA, CDR2 SQIVND (reference sequence). CDR3 length: 16 amino acids. Here the CDR3 DNA reads TGTGCCAGTAGTATAGGACAGGCTCCGCGGAGAGAGACCCAGTACTTC. Its protein is CASSIGQAPRRETQYF.

The V gene is TRBV14, the J gene TRBJ2-1; 7 positions match TRBD1. Germline lookup yields CDR1 SGHDN and CDR2 FVKESK. CDR3 length equals 15 residues. Losses at the gene ends were 4 bases for V and 10 bases for J; bases not matched to a gene: 13. The CDR3 region is CASSPSLGGLREQFF. CDR3 DNA: TGTGCCAGCAGCCCGTCCTTAGGGGGCTTAAGAGAGCAGTTCTTC.

The rearrangement links TRBV7-9 to TRBJ2-3, with TRBD2 identical over 10 bases. V shed 11 bases and J 2 bases; nucleotides not matched to a gene: 7. The CDR3 is 14 residues long. Germline-derived CDR1 and CDR2 are SEHNR and FQNEAQ (reference sequence). The CDR3 coding sequence is TGTGCCGCAGTACTAGCGGGACTCACAGATACGCAGTATTTT. Protein: CAAVLAGLTDTQYF.

The chain is built from TRBV10-2 and TRBJ2-7; TRBD2 agrees at 12 bases. This CDR3 is 14 amino acids long. Germline CDR1 is WSHSY and CDR2 is SAAADI. V shed 8 bases, J shed 0 bases, and the junction held 2 bases outside the gene matches. The DNA for the CDR3 is TGCGCCAGCTCACTAGCGGGAGGCTCCTACGAGCAGTACTTC. As protein: CASSLAGGSYEQYF.

V is TRBV6-5 and J is TRBJ1-2, with 7 bases aligning to TRBD1. This CDR3 has 13 amino acids. V was pared by 4 bases and J by 8 bases, with 7 bases of the junction left unmatched. CDR1 and CDR2 (germline): MNHEY, SVGAGI. CDR3: CASSSGQVGGYTF. CDR3 DNA sequence: TGTGCCAGCAGTTCCGGACAGGTTGGGGGCTACACCTTC.

The V call is TRBV25-1, the J call TRBJ2-2; D perhaps matches TRBD2 (5 bases). This CDR3 comprises 15 residues. The germline CDR1 and CDR2 sequences are MGHDK and SYGVNS. V dropped 5 bases and J dropped 0 bases, with 10 bases sitting between them. The CDR3 loop is CASSWGVANTGELFF. The CDR3 DNA follows: TGTGCCAGCAGTTGGGGAGTTGCGAACACCGGGGAGCTGTTTTTT.

The chain combines TRBV7-9 with TRBJ2-7; 8 nucleotides align to TRBD1. The CDR3 has 17 residues. J was trimmed by 3 bases and V by 4 bases; bases with no gene match: 14. Germline CDR1 is SEHNR and CDR2 is FQNEAQ (reference sequence). CDR3 sequence: CASSSAGRGPVHYEQYF. CDR3 bases: TGTGCCAGCAGCTCCGCCGGCAGGGGGCCAGTACACTACGAGCAGTACTTC.